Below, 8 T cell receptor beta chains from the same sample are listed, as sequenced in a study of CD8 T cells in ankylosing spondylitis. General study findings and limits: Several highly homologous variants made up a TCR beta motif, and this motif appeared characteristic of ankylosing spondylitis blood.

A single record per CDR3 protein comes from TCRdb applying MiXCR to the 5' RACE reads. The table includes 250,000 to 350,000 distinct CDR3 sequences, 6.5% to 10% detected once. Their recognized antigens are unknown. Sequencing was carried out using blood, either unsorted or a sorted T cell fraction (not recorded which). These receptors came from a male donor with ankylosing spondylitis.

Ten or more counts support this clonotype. CDR3 sequence reads: CSASPSGSSYEQYF. The CDR3 bases are TGCAGTGCTAGTCCTAGCGGCAGCTCCTACGAGCAGTACTTC. V usage is TRBV20-1 and J usage is TRBJ2-7, with TRBD2 identical over 7 bases. The CDR3 loop spans 14 amino acids. With V trimmed by 3 bases and J by 0 bases, 5 bases remained unmatched. From germline, CDR1 is DFQATT and CDR2 SNEGSKA (reference sequence).

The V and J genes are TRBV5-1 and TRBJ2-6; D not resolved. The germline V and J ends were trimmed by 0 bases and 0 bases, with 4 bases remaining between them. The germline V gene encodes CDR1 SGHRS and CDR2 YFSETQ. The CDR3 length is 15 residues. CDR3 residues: CASSLVASGANVLTF. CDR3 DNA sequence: TGCGCCAGCAGCTTGGTAGCCTCTGGGGCCAACGTCCTGACTTTC.

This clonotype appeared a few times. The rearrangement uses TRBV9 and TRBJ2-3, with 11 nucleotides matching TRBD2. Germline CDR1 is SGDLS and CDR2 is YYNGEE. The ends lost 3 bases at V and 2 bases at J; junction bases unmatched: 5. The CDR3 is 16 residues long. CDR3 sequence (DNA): TGTGCCAGCAGCGCCCTAGCGGGAGGCACCACAGATACGCAGTATTTT. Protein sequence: CASSALAGGTTDTQYF. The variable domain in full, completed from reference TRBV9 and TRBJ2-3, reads DSGVTQTPKHLITATGQRVTLRCSPRSGDLSVYWYQQSLDQGLQFLIQYYNGEERAKGNILERFSAQQFPDLHSELNLSSLELGDSALYFCASSALAGGTTDTQYFGPGTRLTVL.

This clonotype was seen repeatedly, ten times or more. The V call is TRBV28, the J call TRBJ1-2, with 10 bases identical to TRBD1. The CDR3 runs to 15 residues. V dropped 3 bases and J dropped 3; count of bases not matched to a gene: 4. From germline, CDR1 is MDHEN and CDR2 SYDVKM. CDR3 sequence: CASSFGTGDDYGYTF. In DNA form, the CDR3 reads TGTGCCAGCAGTTTTGGGACAGGGGATGACTATGGCTACACCTTC.

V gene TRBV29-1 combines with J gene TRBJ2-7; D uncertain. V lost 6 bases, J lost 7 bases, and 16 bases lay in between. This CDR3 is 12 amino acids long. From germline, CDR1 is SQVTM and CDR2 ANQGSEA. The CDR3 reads CSVSSSGHEQYF. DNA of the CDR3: TGCAGCGTCTCGTCTTCGGGCCATGAGCAGTACTTC.

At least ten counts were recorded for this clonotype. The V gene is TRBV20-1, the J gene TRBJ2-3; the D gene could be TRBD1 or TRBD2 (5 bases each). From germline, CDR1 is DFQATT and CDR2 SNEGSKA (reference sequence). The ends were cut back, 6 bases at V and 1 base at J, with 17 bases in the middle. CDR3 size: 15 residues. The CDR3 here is CSAPGHRRGTDTQYF. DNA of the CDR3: TGCAGTGCCCCGGGGCACCGGCGGGGCACAGATACGCAGTATTTT.

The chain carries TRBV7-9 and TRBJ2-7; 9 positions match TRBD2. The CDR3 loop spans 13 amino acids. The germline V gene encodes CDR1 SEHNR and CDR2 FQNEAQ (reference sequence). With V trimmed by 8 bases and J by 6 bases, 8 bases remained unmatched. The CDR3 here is CASEGTSLLEQYF. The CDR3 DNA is TGTGCCAGCGAGGGGACTAGCCTGCTCGAGCAGTACTTC.

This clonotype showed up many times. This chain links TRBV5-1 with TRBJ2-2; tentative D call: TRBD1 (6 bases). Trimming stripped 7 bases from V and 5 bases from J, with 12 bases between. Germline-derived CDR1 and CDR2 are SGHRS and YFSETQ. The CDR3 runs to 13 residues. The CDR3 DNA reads TGCGCCAGCGAACAGGGATCAACCGGGGAGCTGTTTTTT. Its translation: CASEQGSTGELFF.